This is a list of T cell receptor beta chains from one sample in a study of molecular identifiers for immune sequencing clone quantification. A single record per CDR3 protein comes from TCRdb applying MiXCR to the PCR reads. There are some 65,000 distinct CDR3 sequences in the sample; about 18% occur only once, and roughly 1.6% lies in the top ten. Sequencing used naive CD8+ T cells from blood, with Jurkat cell RNA spiked in. These receptors were obtained from a human donor in good health. Some libraries in this study had Jurkat cell RNA spiked in. CDR3s include the opening cysteine and the closing phenylalanine or tryptophan. Fields, in order: clone size, J gene, CDR3 length, D gene, V gene, CDR3 protein, CDR3 DNA. A D gene is named only where the DNA matches it firmly. Clone size is not always given. Where it is, it says once, few, many or a class for expanded clones.

size: many
J: TRBJ1-1
length: 15
D: TRBD1
V: TRBV4-1
CDR3: CASSQVDRVGTEAFF
DNA: TGCGCCAGCAGCCAAGTGGACAGGGTAGGCACTGAAGCTTTCTTT

size: few
J: TRBJ2-7
length: 13
D: NA
V: TRBV12-3/TRBV12-4
CDR3: CASREGPVSEQYF
DNA: TGTGCCAGCCGTGAGGGGCCGGTAAGCGAGCAGTACTTC

size: NA
J: TRBJ1-5
length: 15
D: NA
V: TRBV19
CDR3: CASSIYGDSNQPQHF
DNA: TGTGCCAGTAGTATATATGGGGATAGCAATCAGCCCCAGCATTTT

size: many
J: TRBJ2-7
length: 16
D: NA
V: TRBV20-1
CDR3: CSASLRLEGSSYEQYF
DNA: TGCAGTGCTAGCTTGCGGTTGGAGGGCAGCTCCTACGAGCAGTACTTC

size: many
J: TRBJ2-3
length: 17
D: TRBD2
V: TRBV13
CDR3: CASSPGLAGGATDTQYF
DNA: TGTGCCAGCAGCCCCGGACTAGCGGGAGGGGCCACAGATACGCAGTATTTT

size: many
J: TRBJ1-1
length: 15
D: NA
V: TRBV28
CDR3: CASSTMAGADTEAFF
DNA: TGTGCCAGCAGTACGATGGCGGGCGCGGACACTGAAGCTTTCTTT

size: few
J: TRBJ1-5
length: 13
D: TRBD1
V: TRBV30
CDR3: CALQTGGGQPQHF
DNA: TGTGCCTTACAAACAGGGGGCGGTCAGCCCCAGCATTTT

size: many
J: TRBJ1-5
length: 16
D: NA
V: TRBV12-3/TRBV12-4
CDR3: CASSFWDTGAHQPQHF
DNA: TGTGCCAGCAGTTTTTGGGACACAGGCGCTCATCAGCCCCAGCATTTT

size: few
J: TRBJ2-3
length: 15
D: NA
V: TRBV12-3/TRBV12-4
CDR3: CASSPVGSYTDTQYF
DNA: TGTGCCAGCAGTCCCGTGGGCAGTTACACAGATACGCAGTATTTT

size: few
J: TRBJ1-1
length: 16
D: NA
V: TRBV9
CDR3: CASSLDPRGAGFEAFF
DNA: TGTGCCAGCAGCCTAGATCCCAGGGGCGCGGGTTTTGAAGCTTTCTTT

size: many
J: TRBJ1-4
length: 15
D: NA
V: TRBV2
CDR3: CASRPGGATNEKLFF
DNA: TGTGCCAGCAGGCCTGGAGGAGCAACTAATGAAAAACTGTTTTTT

size: few
J: TRBJ2-7
length: 14
D: TRBD1
V: TRBV27
CDR3: CASSLGTGTDEQYF
DNA: TGTGCCAGCTCCCTCGGGACAGGGACCGACGAGCAGTACTTC

size: NA
J: TRBJ2-1
length: 16
D: TRBD2
V: TRBV4-3
CDR3: CASSQLGLADGDEQFF
DNA: TGCGCCAGCAGCCAACTAGGACTAGCGGATGGTGATGAGCAGTTCTTC

size: many
J: TRBJ2-7
length: 16
D: TRBD2
V: TRBV19
CDR3: CASSIILAGVSYEQYF
DNA: TGTGCCAGTAGCATAATACTAGCGGGAGTGTCCTACGAGCAGTACTTC

size: many
J: TRBJ2-2
length: 17
D: TRBD1
V: TRBV10-3
CDR3: CAISDPGTGENTGELFF
DNA: TGTGCCATCAGTGATCCCGGGACAGGGGAGAACACCGGGGAGCTGTTTTTT

size: few
J: TRBJ2-2
length: 21
D: TRBD2
V: TRBV19
CDR3: CASSPPPGTTNRGRGPGELFF
DNA: TGTGCCAGTAGCCCGCCTCCGGGAACCACTAATCGGGGGAGGGGACCCGGGGAGCTGTTTTTT

size: NA
J: TRBJ2-5
length: 14
D: TRBD2
V: TRBV4-1
CDR3: CANSPGLAQETQYF
DNA: TGCGCCAACAGCCCGGGACTAGCGCAAGAGACCCAGTACTTC

size: many
J: TRBJ2-2
length: 17
D: TRBD2
V: TRBV20-1
CDR3: CSASDGLAGLGTGELFF
DNA: TGCAGTGCTAGTGATGGACTAGCGGGGCTGGGGACCGGGGAGCTGTTTTTT

size: many
J: TRBJ2-7
length: 14
D: TRBD2
V: TRBV29-1
CDR3: CSVEGREGRNEQYF
DNA: TGCAGCGTTGAAGGGCGGGAGGGCCGCAACGAGCAGTACTTC

size: NA
J: TRBJ1-2
length: 16
D: TRBD1
V: TRBV12-3/TRBV12-4
CDR3: CASRGTGGLSSYGYTF
DNA: TGTGCCAGCAGAGGGACAGGGGGTCTGAGTAGCTATGGCTACACCTTC

size: many
J: TRBJ2-5
length: 13
D: NA
V: TRBV29-1
CDR3: CSVRAASQETQYF
DNA: TGCAGCGTTAGGGCAGCTTCCCAAGAGACCCAGTACTTC

size: NA
J: TRBJ2-4
length: 17
D: TRBD2
V: TRBV20-1
CDR3: CSASTSGDLWPKNIQYF
DNA: TGCAGTGCTAGCACTAGCGGGGATTTGTGGCCCAAAAACATTCAGTACTTC

size: NA
J: TRBJ1-6
length: 15
D: NA
V: TRBV27
CDR3: CASSPGTAYNSPLHF
DNA: TGTGCCAGCAGTCCAGGGACGGCATATAATTCACCCCTCCACTTT

size: many
J: TRBJ1-2
length: 16
D: NA
V: TRBV6-5
CDR3: CASSYSVGEHNYGYTF
DNA: TGTGCCAGCAGTTACTCTGTAGGGGAGCATAACTATGGCTACACCTTC

size: NA
J: TRBJ2-6
length: 18
D: NA
V: TRBV3-1
CDR3: CASSPHRGGESGANVRTF
DNA: TGTGCCAGCAGCCCGCACAGGGGGGGGGAGTCTGGGGCCAACGTCCGGACTTTC

size: many
J: TRBJ2-3
length: 14
D: NA
V: TRBV5-6
CDR3: CASSDRFFTDTQYF
DNA: TGTGCCAGCAGCGACAGGTTTTTCACAGATACGCAGTATTTT

size: many
J: TRBJ2-3
length: 18
D: NA
V: TRBV4-1
CDR3: CASSQVTAGQLYTDTQYF
DNA: TGCGCCAGCAGCCAAGTCACCGCCGGACAGCTTTACACAGATACGCAGTATTTT

size: many
J: TRBJ2-7
length: 14
D: TRBD1
V: TRBV29-1
CDR3: CSVEDPTGVYEQYF
DNA: TGCAGCGTTGAAGATCCGACAGGGGTCTACGAGCAGTACTTC

size: many
J: TRBJ2-7
length: 14
D: NA
V: TRBV4-1
CDR3: CASSHRSAAYEQYF
DNA: TGCGCCAGCAGCCATAGGTCCGCGGCCTACGAGCAGTACTTC

size: many
J: TRBJ2-1
length: 15
D: NA
V: TRBV7-2
CDR3: CASSPLGGPYNEQFF
DNA: TGTGCCAGCAGCCCCCTGGGCGGGCCTTACAATGAGCAGTTCTTC

size: NA
J: TRBJ2-7
length: 16
D: NA
V: TRBV5-6
CDR3: CASSIAGAGGLYEQYF
DNA: TGTGCCAGCAGCATTGCCGGGGCAGGGGGACTATACGAGCAGTACTTC

size: many
J: TRBJ2-7
length: 15
D: NA
V: TRBV2
CDR3: CASSGDTLFYYEQYF
DNA: TGTGCCAGCAGCGGAGACACCTTATTCTACTACGAGCAGTACTTC

size: few
J: TRBJ2-7
length: 13
D: TRBD1
V: TRBV7-9
CDR3: CAVPAAGGYEQYF
DNA: TGTGCCGTTCCAGCCGCAGGGGGCTACGAGCAGTACTTC

size: many
J: TRBJ2-3
length: 14
D: NA
V: TRBV7-9
CDR3: CASREGSRTDTQYF
DNA: TGTGCCAGCCGTGAGGGAAGCCGCACAGATACGCAGTATTTT

size: few
J: TRBJ2-7
length: 12
D: NA
V: TRBV27
CDR3: CASSPGWGEQYF
DNA: TGTGCCAGCAGTCCAGGATGGGGGGAGCAGTACTTC